The clone carrying this TCR beta chain was counted between two and nine times. Its antigen remains unknown. The data belong to a study of cytotoxic CD8 clonotypes in ibrutinib-treated CLL. As for the study in general: In all, about a dozen patients were relapsed/refractory, approximately 16 were treatment-naive and roughly 18 were IGHV unmutated. After median around 70 months, approximately 15 stayed in remission, some twelve progressed; responses 25 or so partial, 2 complete.

Germline trimming cut 0 bases from V and 14 bases from J; bases unmatched to any gene: 7. CDR3 size: 14 residues. CDR1 MNHEY and CDR2 SVGAGI come from the germline V gene. The data were produced by immunoSEQ multiplex PCR, yet TCRdb's version contains in-frame clones alone and is incomplete. The profile shows roughly 56,000 clones, roughly 70% of them singletons. Overall study results and limits: Upon ibrutinib response clonality rose, and upon progression it fell back toward baseline. Pretreatment clonality was elevated relative to age-matched healthy donors and paralleled circulating CD8+ T-cell counts.

This chain links TRBV6-5 with TRBJ2-1; 10 bases line up with TRBD1. This TCR derives from a human donor with chronic lymphocytic leukemia. The sample here was PBMCs, taken after 12 months of ibrutinib treatment. CDR3 nucleotide sequence: TGTGCCAGCAGTTACTCGACCGGGACAGGGGTCGAGTTCTTC. Residues: CASSYSTGTGVEFF.